This T cell receptor (beta chain) was retrieved from a study of blood T cell repertoires in COVID-19. The CDR3 totals 16 residues. The V segment lost 3 bases and the J segment 7 bases; nucleotides outside the gene matches: 13. Looked up from germline, CDR1 is SGHDN and CDR2 is FVKESK. This clone was counted a few times. Profiling relied on immunoSEQ multiplex PCR, and the TCRdb table lists in-frame clones only, not all of them. This sample has under 300,000 clones, with around 89% found just once. The sequenced sample consisted of peripheral blood. The rearrangement joins TRBV14 to TRBJ1-2; 8 nucleotides agree with TRBD1. This TCR was sampled from a woman between 35 and 50 years old with acute or convalescent COVID-19. CDR3 in amino acids: CASSQVDRGWASGYTF. As DNA, the CDR3 is TGTGCCAGCAGCCAGGTCGACAGGGGCTGGGCGAGTGGCTACACCTTC. Looking up the rest from reference TRBV14 and TRBJ1-2 gives the full variable domain: EAGVTQFPSHSVIEKGQTVTLRCDPISGHDNLYWYRRVMGKEIKFLLHFVKESKQDESGMPNNRFLAERTGGTYSTLKVQPAELEDSGVYFCASSQVDRGWASGYTFGSGTRLTVV.